The source of this T cell receptor beta chain is a study of human T cells and chemical hapten exposure (dated by TCRdb to about 2021). Regarding the study in general: Libraries were pooled for sequencing, and per-sample TCR yields varied mainly because of small differences in library volumes within the pool. Peripheral blood TCR repertoire changes were tracked in vivo in alopecia patients during primary and secondary sensitization to the hapten diphenylcyclopropenone (DPC). Both TCR alpha and TCR beta chains were sequenced from each blood RNA sample. What the research found in general, with its limitations: DPC sensitization did not change the number of TCRs with a frequency above 1 in 1000, and there was no evidence of changes in global repertoire structure. After repeated subsampling, the strength of the expansion versus patch-test correlation and the threshold at which it became significant changed.

Explained via the paper, the time point label denotes: healthy volunteer bleed at 2 weeks. Unfractionated whole blood was collected in Tempus Blood RNA tubes, and total RNA was extracted from that blood. As TCR sequencing controls, several healthy volunteers were used, with blood taken at day 0, 2 weeks and 6 weeks. This clonotype was counted ten times or more. Its antigen target is currently unknown. Nothing much larger sits one base from this clone, and base qualities are not available. Libraries were made using RACE. The reads were generated on a NextSeq 500. During library preparation, unique molecular identifiers were attached to individual cDNA molecules so that TCRs could be counted in a quantitative, reproducible way. As for the original processing: Samples had a median of about 96,000 TCRs, with a range from roughly 20,000 to 690,600. The Decombinator software suite was used to annotate V, J and CDR3 in the TCR reads. To make PS versus PT1 abundance plots, every sample was subsampled to the same number of TCRs (28,000). TCRs were defined as expanded if absent before sensitization and observed at least eight times at the 2-week time point. TCRdb trimmed the raw reads at Q25, called clones with MiXCR and kept productive beta chains. Rows with one shared CDR3 protein collapse into an entry with the most common genes and DNA. The V and J calls here are based on TCRdb, not the publication. This sample has around 130,000 distinct CDR3 sequences in its table, and about 8.2% of those were observed once. In total, the top ten clones hold 1.5% to 2% of the sample.

The sample comprised whole blood. This clonotype was obtained from a male donor in good health. Some clones in this sample may be carry-over from other donors' samples.

The CDR3 region has the sequence CASSWRQGNTEAFF. The nucleotide sequence is given as TGCGCCAGCAGCTGGAGGCAGGGGAACACTGAAGCTTTCTTT. The chain was built from TRBV5-1 and TRBJ1-1, and TRBD1 may be the D gene, going by 5 matching bases. The CDR3 spans 14 residues, from the cysteine through the phenylalanine. This entry keeps only the CDR3 DNA: 42 bases, framed from base 1. CDR1 SGHRS and CDR2 YFSETQ are derived from the germline V gene. At the junction V is shortened by 3 bases and J by 1 base, with 10 bases in between.